A single sample is the source of the 18 T cell receptor beta chains below, sequenced in a study of cytomegalovirus exposure and HLA in healthy donors (dated by TCRdb to 2017 to 2019). The receptor library was made with the immunoSEQ multiplex PCR assay. For the multiplex PCR, a mixture combining 60 forward primers for TCR Vbeta segments and 13 reverse primers for TCR Jbeta segments was used. What TCRdb holds here is the immuneACCESS table cut down to in-frame rearrangements. Part of the clones is not present; checked against another copy, under half of the missing clones reflect an unresolved V gene, and the others are unexplained. This sample holds around 190,000 clones; around 82% were observed only once. The top ten hold about 1.7% of the sample. Specimen: PBMCs. The receptors derive from a middle-aged man in good health and CMV-seropositive.

This chain joins TRBV7-2 and TRBJ1-2; 8 positions agree with TRBD1. Germline CDR1 is SGHTA and CDR2 is FQGNSA. J lost 4 bases, V lost 5 bases, and 9 bases had no gene match. The CDR3 spans 15 residues. The CDR3 region is CASSGRTGQVYGYTF. In DNA, the CDR3 is TGTGCCAGCAGCGGTAGGACAGGGCAAGTCTATGGCTACACCTTC.

The chain couples TRBV7-9 to TRBJ1-1; D might be TRBD1 (6 bases). The CDR3 spans 14 residues. Germline V gene lookup returns CDR1 SEHNR and CDR2 FQNEAQ (reference sequence). Between the trimmed V and J ends, which lost 1 base and 9 bases, there was a span of 15 bases. The CDR3 region is CASSLDGGRSKAFF. Here the CDR3 DNA reads TGTGCCAGCAGCTTAGATGGGGGCAGGAGTAAAGCTTTCTTT.

This clone was counted a few times. The J gene is TRBJ1-5, the V gene TRBV6-5, with no clear D. The germline V gene has CDR1 MNHEY and CDR2 SVGAGI. The germline V and J ends were trimmed by 0 bases and 10 bases, with 10 bases remaining between them. CDR3 length: 13 residues. The CDR3 loop is CASSYSNARPQHF. In nucleotides, the CDR3 is TGTGCCAGCAGTTACTCGAACGCGAGACCCCAGCATTTT.

The chain uses TRBV28 and TRBJ2-2, with 7 bases fitting TRBD1. Germline V gives CDR1 MDHEN, CDR2 SYDVKM. The CDR3 spans 18 residues. With V trimmed by 3 bases and J by 1 base, 11 bases remained unmatched. The CDR3 loop is CASSFFRGRQGNTGELFF. The CDR3 bases are TGTGCCAGCAGTTTCTTCAGGGGACGACAGGGGAACACCGGGGAGCTGTTTTTT. Supplemented by reference TRBV28 and TRBJ2-2, the full variable domain reads DVKVTQSSRYLVKRTGEKVFLECVQDMDHENMFWYRQDPGLGLRLIYFSYDVKMKEKGDIPEGYSVSREKKERFSLILESASTNQTSMYLCASSFFRGRQGNTGELFFGEGSRLTVL.

This clone was counted a few times. The genes are TRBV7-6 and TRBJ2-7, with 9 bases that match TRBD1. This CDR3 comprises 13 residues. CDR1 SGHVS and CDR2 FNYEAQ come from the germline V gene. With V trimmed by 6 bases and J by 5 bases, 5 bases remained unmatched. The CDR3 region is CASRRTGGDEQYF. The CDR3 DNA is TGTGCCAGCAGAAGAACAGGGGGCGACGAGCAGTACTTC. The full variable domain, in which reference TRBV7-6 and TRBJ2-7 provide the parts outside the CDR3, is GAGVSQSPRYKVTKRGQDVALRCDPISGHVSLYWYRQALGQGPEFLTYFNYEAQQDKSGLPNDRFSAERPEGSISTLTIQRTEQRDSAMYRCASRRTGGDEQYFGPGTRLTVT.

The V and J genes are TRBV15 and TRBJ2-7, with D possibly TRBD1 on 5 matching bases. Trimming pared 2 bases from V and 0 bases from J, leaving 8 bases between. In germline, CDR1 is LNHNV, CDR2 YYDKDF (reference sequence). This CDR3 is built from 14 residues. CDR3 region: CATSRKGLSYEQYF. CDR3 nucleotide sequence: TGTGCCACCAGCAGAAAGGGGCTCTCCTACGAGCAGTACTTC. The full variable domain, rest sourced from reference TRBV15 and TRBJ2-7, is DAMVIQNPRYQVTQFGKPVTLSCSQTLNHNVMYWYQQKSSQAPKLLFHYYDKDFNNEADTPDNFQSRRPNTSFCFLDIRSPGLGDTAMYLCATSRKGLSYEQYFGPGTRLTVT.

This clone has just a few counts. The chain combines TRBV28 with TRBJ2-3, with 9 bases aligning to TRBD2. V shed 4 bases and J 2 bases; nucleotides not matched to a gene: 7. Germline V gene sequence: CDR1 MDHEN, CDR2 SYDVKM. The CDR3 length is 16 residues. As DNA, the CDR3 is TGTGCCAGCAGTTCGATAGCGGGAGTGCACACAGATACGCAGTATTTT. Protein product: CASSSIAGVHTDTQYF.

V usage is TRBV10-1 and J usage is TRBJ1-4; D is unresolved. Trimming shortened V by 3 bases and J by 0 bases, and 8 bases separated the two germline ends. CDR3 length equals 15 residues. The germline CDR1 and CDR2 sequences are WNHNN and SYGVQD (reference sequence). The CDR3 region is CASSDGRATNEKLFF. CDR3 nucleotides: TGCGCCAGCAGTGATGGGCGAGCAACTAATGAAAAACTGTTTTTT.

The chain has TRBV6-5 and TRBJ1-4, with 10 bases lining up with TRBD1. Germline CDR1 is MNHEY and CDR2 is SVGAGI. Losses at the gene ends were 2 bases for V and 8 bases for J; bases not matched to a gene: 5. The CDR3 spans 15 residues. The CDR3 bases are TGTGCCAGCAGTTACCGAGGGACAGGGGACGAAAAACTGTTTTTT. Translation: CASSYRGTGDEKLFF.

The chain uses TRBV21-1 and TRBJ1-1. TRBV21-1 constitutes a pseudogene. This CDR3 region has 14 residues. This chain's CDR3 is CASSKAPRKTEAFF. Written as DNA, the CDR3 is TGTGCCAGCAGCAAAGCACCTAGAAAAACTGAAGCTTTCTTT.

CDR3 coding DNA: TGTGCCAGCAGCTTAGGGGGGCCGGAGACCCAGTACTTC. As protein: CASSLGGPETQYF. The V gene is TRBV7-8, the J gene TRBJ2-5, with a weak D call TRBD1 (6 bases). Trimming cost V 1 base and J 5 bases, with 8 bases left between them. Per germline, CDR1 SGHVS and CDR2 FQNEAQ. This CDR3 spans 13 amino acids.

The chain combines TRBV7-2 with TRBJ2-7, with TRBD1 matching 7 bases. The CDR3 sequence is 17 residues long. CDR1 SGHTA and CDR2 FQGNSA come from the germline V gene. The trim removed 4 bases at V and 2 bases at J, leaving 14 bases unmatched. The CDR3 loop is CASSSGPPDRVTYEQYF. The CDR3 nucleotides are TGTGCCAGCAGCTCAGGCCCTCCCGACAGGGTAACCTACGAGCAGTACTTC.

The chain links TRBV7-2 to TRBJ1-2; D is unclear. V was trimmed by 3 bases and J by 0 bases, leaving 14 bases between them. This CDR3 has 16 amino acids. The germline V gene encodes CDR1 SGHTA and CDR2 FQGNSA. The CDR3 DNA follows: TGTGCCAGCAGCTTTTTGGCAGGCGGGGCTAACTATGGCTACACCTTC. Protein sequence: CASSFLAGGANYGYTF.

The chain links TRBV18 to TRBJ2-4; 9 bases match TRBD1. Germline loops: CDR1 KGHSH, CDR2 LQKENI. This CDR3 has 15 amino acids. Trimming removed 3 bases from V and 5 bases from J; junction bases left unmatched: 5. CDR3 loop: CASSPQQGAENIQYF. The CDR3 bases are TGTGCCAGCTCACCGCAACAGGGGGCAGAAAACATTCAGTACTTC.

This clone was counted once. This chain joins TRBV7-7 and TRBJ2-3; perhaps TRBD2 as D (6 bases). Germline values: CDR1 SSHAT, CDR2 FNYEAQ (reference sequence). The CDR3 runs to 16 residues. For the CDR3, the DNA is TGTGCTTTGGGGTACGGGGGAGAGGGAGACACAGATACGCAGTATTTT. Residues: CALGYGGEGDTDTQYF.

To note about this clone: At one of its ends the junction is not consistent with the germline gene, which may arise from a read error. The CDR3 coding sequence is TGTGCCAGCAGCTCCCCCCGGGAAAGCACAGATACGCAGTATTTT. Encoded protein: CASSSPRESTDTQYF. J is TRBJ2-3 and V is TRBV5-1, with D maybe TRBD2 (5 bases). This CDR3 contains 15 residues. Germline V gene sequence: CDR1 SGHRS, CDR2 YFSETQ.

J is TRBJ1-3 and V is TRBV28; no definite D call. Germline values: CDR1 MDHEN, CDR2 SYDVKM. This CDR3 contains 13 residues. V shed 3 bases and J shed 4 bases, with 7 bases lying between them. The DNA of the CDR3 is TGTGCCAGCAGTTTGAGAGGAGGAAACACCATATATTTT. Translating gives CASSLRGGNTIYF.

The rearrangement uses TRBV7-9 and TRBJ2-5, with 11 bases identical to TRBD2. The CDR3 is made up of 18 amino acids. Germline CDR1 is SEHNR and CDR2 is FQNEAQ (reference sequence). J gave up 3 bases and V 2 bases, and 11 bases lay outside the gene matches. CDR3: CASSLSPQTSGMEETQYF. The CDR3 nucleotides read TGTGCCAGCAGCTTATCCCCTCAGACTAGCGGGATGGAAGAGACCCAGTACTTC.